The 5 T cell receptor beta chains below come from one sample, sequenced in a study of cytomegalovirus exposure and HLA in healthy donors. Primers for the PCR totalled 60 Vbeta and 13 Jbeta. Sequencing used immunoSEQ multiplex PCR; TCRdb keeps in-frame clones, though not all of them. The data hold a few hundred thousand clones, with roughly 85% observed a single time. The material sequenced was PBMCs. Receptors were obtained from a young man in good health and CMV-seronegative.

The chain combines TRBV30 with TRBJ1-2; 8 nucleotides line up with TRBD1. Germline loops: CDR1 GTSNPN, CDR2 SVGIG (reference sequence). J lost 6 bases, V lost 6 bases, and 6 bases had no gene match. This CDR3 is built from 12 residues. The CDR3 loop is CACLDRANGYTF. For the CDR3, the DNA is TGTGCCTGTTTGGACAGGGCCAATGGCTACACCTTC.

This clone was seen only a few times. V is TRBV10-2 and J is TRBJ1-2, with D tentatively TRBD1 (6 bases). Looked up from germline, CDR1 is WSHSY and CDR2 is SAAADI. Trimming took 7 bases from V and 2 from J, leaving 11 bases between them. CDR3 length equals 13 residues. CDR3 coding DNA: TGCGCCAGCACCGGGACACGGAACTATGGCTACACCTTC. Translation: CASTGTRNYGYTF.

The gene calls are TRBV2 and TRBJ2-3; 10 bases map to TRBD1. This CDR3 region has 14 residues. Per the germline V gene, CDR1 is SNHLY and CDR2 is FYNNEI. V was pared by 6 bases and J by 5 bases, with 5 bases of the junction left unmatched. The CDR3 loop is CASRRQGAEDTQYF. The CDR3 nucleotides read TGTGCCAGCAGGAGACAGGGGGCAGAAGATACGCAGTATTTT.

The V and J genes are TRBV5-1 and TRBJ1-1; D remains unclear. Trimming removed 0 bases from V and 0 bases from J, with 6 bases in between. The germline V gene has CDR1 SGHRS and CDR2 YFSETQ. This CDR3 has 14 amino acids. CDR3 residues: CASSLGQMNTEAFF. Written as DNA, the CDR3 is TGCGCCAGCAGCTTGGGGCAGATGAACACTGAAGCTTTCTTT.

The chain joins TRBV30 to TRBJ1-6, with D tentatively TRBD1 (5 bases). V was pared by 2 bases and J by 6 bases, with 8 bases between. The germline V gene encodes CDR1 GTSNPN and CDR2 SVGIG (reference sequence). The CDR3 is 13 residues long. The CDR3 protein is CAWSIQGNSPLHF. The CDR3, as DNA: TGTGCCTGGAGTATCCAGGGTAATTCACCCCTCCACTTT.